The 27 T cell receptor beta chains given below trace back to one sample, sequenced in a study of blood T cell repertoires in COVID-19. TCRdb keeps only in-frame clones here, not all; method: immunoSEQ multiplex PCR. The data contain a few hundred thousand clones, 85% to 90% of them singletons. The sequencing sample was made of peripheral blood. These receptors were collected from a woman aged 40 to 55 with COVID-19, enrolled during active disease.

CDR3 DNA: TGTGCCAGCAGCTCTAGGACAGGGGGCTTCTCCTACGAGCAGTACTTC. Its translation: CASSSRTGGFSYEQYF. The J gene is TRBJ2-7, the V gene TRBV5-4; 11 bases match TRBD1. The V gene end was trimmed by 3 bases and the J gene end by 0 bases; junction bases not matched to a gene: 5. CDR1 SGHNT and CDR2 YYREEE come from the germline V gene (reference sequence). This CDR3 has 16 residues.

The chain has TRBV11-2 and TRBJ1-4; 7 nucleotides match TRBD1. V lost 4 bases to trimming and J lost 7 bases; unmatched junction nucleotides: 3. The CDR3 contains 13 residues. Germline CDR1 reads SGHAT; CDR2 reads FQNNGV. CDR3 in DNA: TGTGCCAGCAGCTGGGGACAGTTTGAAAAACTGTTTTTT. This encodes CASSWGQFEKLFF.

The J gene is TRBJ1-6, the V gene TRBV7-3, with unresolved D. V was clipped by 2 bases and J by 7 bases, with 6 bases between them. The CDR3 is 13 amino acids. Germline CDR1 SGHTA, CDR2 FQGTGA. The CDR3 coding sequence is TGTGCCAGCAGCTTACAGAAAAATTCACCCCTCCACTTT. Its translation is CASSLQKNSPLHF.

This clone was observed once. This chain links TRBV5-5 with TRBJ1-5; 7 bases map to TRBD1. The CDR3 length is 16 residues. Germline V gene data show CDR1 as SGHKS and CDR2 as YYEKEE (reference sequence). Germline trimming cut 4 bases from V and 2 bases from J; bases unmatched to any gene: 9. The CDR3 region is CASSPTGRFRNQPQHF. CDR3 bases: TGTGCCAGCAGCCCGACAGGGAGGTTTCGCAATCAGCCCCAGCATTTT.

The J gene is TRBJ1-2, the V gene TRBV5-6; 10 positions match TRBD1. The CDR3 is 15 amino acids. With V trimmed by 0 bases and J by 6 bases, 5 bases remained unmatched. Germline CDR1 is SGHDT and CDR2 is YYEEEE. The CDR3 coding sequence is TGTGCCAGCAGCTTGGCCGGGACAGGGGCGGATGGCTACACCTTC. Amino acid sequence: CASSLAGTGADGYTF.

This chain connects TRBV27 to TRBJ2-1, with D possibly being TRBD2 (5 bases). This CDR3 region has 17 residues. V was clipped by 1 base and J by 0 bases, with 13 bases between them. Looked up from germline, CDR1 is MNHEY and CDR2 is SMNVEV (reference sequence). CDR3 sequence: CASSLYSSSSSYNEQFF. The CDR3 nucleotides read TGTGCCAGCAGTTTATATTCTAGCTCCAGCTCCTACAATGAGCAGTTCTTC.

This clone was seen once. This sample also contains other DNA sequences that code for the same CDR3. The chain couples TRBV28 to TRBJ1-4, with no clear D. V shed 3 bases and J shed 2 bases, with 7 bases lying between them. Germline V gene sequence: CDR1 MDHEN, CDR2 SYDVKM. This CDR3 contains 14 residues. The DNA of the CDR3 is TGTGCCAGCAGTTTGGCGGGGACTAATGAAAAACTGTTTTTT. Protein: CASSLAGTNEKLFF.

This clone was found a few times. The chain employs TRBV29-1 and TRBJ2-7; 7 bases line up with TRBD1. The trim removed 2 bases at V and 3 bases at J, leaving 1 base unmatched. The CDR3 has 12 amino acids. Germline assignment: CDR1 SQVTM and CDR2 ANQGSEA. The CDR3 region has the DNA TGCAGCGTTGAACAGGGGGTCTACGAGCAGTACTTC. Translating it yields CSVEQGVYEQYF.

The chain joins TRBV5-6 to TRBJ2-7, with unresolved D. Trimming took 0 bases from V and 2 from J, leaving 6 bases between them. From germline, CDR1 is SGHDT and CDR2 YYEEEE. This CDR3 spans 13 amino acids. The CDR3 nucleotides read TGTGCCAGCAGCTTGGACACCGCCTACGAGCAGTACTTC. Amino acid sequence: CASSLDTAYEQYF.

The V and J genes are TRBV28 and TRBJ2-5, with D tentatively TRBD2 (6 bases). Germline V CDR1 and CDR2: MDHEN, SYDVKM. The germline V and J ends were trimmed by 6 bases and 5 bases, with 37 bases remaining between them. The CDR3 is 21 residues long. CDR3 sequence: CASSRETPRSSWRIGGETQYF. In nucleotides, the CDR3 is TGTGCCAGCAGCCGAGAGACTCCGAGGTCCTCCTGGCGGATTGGAGGGGAGACCCAGTACTTC.

V usage is TRBV3-1 (or the pseudogene TRBV3-2) and J usage is TRBJ2-1; 13 bases are a match to TRBD2. V dropped 0 bases and J dropped 2; count of bases not matched to a gene: 10. The CDR3 is 20 amino acids. Germline CDR1 reads LGHDT; CDR2 reads YNNKEL (reference sequence). The CDR3 loop reads CASSQDELAGGLGTYNEQFF. The CDR3 nucleotides are TGTGCCAGCAGCCAAGATGAACTAGCGGGGGGGCTTGGGACCTACAATGAGCAGTTCTTC.

CDR3 coding DNA: TGTGCCACCGCGCCCCATAGCGGGAGATCCTACAATGAGCAGTTCTTC. This translates into CATAPHSGRSYNEQFF. V usage is TRBV28 and J usage is TRBJ2-1; 9 nucleotides match TRBD2. This CDR3 is built from 16 residues. J was trimmed by 1 base and V by 10 bases; bases with no gene match: 11. Germline values: CDR1 MDHEN, CDR2 SYDVKM.

The chain carries TRBV19 and TRBJ1-5; TRBD1 matches at 9 bases. This CDR3 region has 13 residues. Germline CDR1 is LNHDA and CDR2 is SQIVND (reference sequence). V lost 7 bases to trimming and J lost 2 bases; unmatched junction nucleotides: 0. CDR3 DNA sequence: TGTGCCAGTAACAGGGGGCGCAATCAGCCCCAGCATTTT. This translates into CASNRGRNQPQHF.

In this sample, this clone turned up once. The chain joins TRBV7-8 to TRBJ1-1, with 7 bases lining up with TRBD1. The V segment lost 6 bases and the J segment 3 bases; nucleotides outside the gene matches: 4. This CDR3 contains 13 residues. The V gene's germline CDR1 is SGHVS and CDR2 FQNEAQ. CDR3 nucleotide sequence: TGTGCCAGCAGATTTACAGGGGACACTGAAGCTTTCTTT. Its translation: CASRFTGDTEAFF.

The genes are TRBV25-1 and TRBJ2-7; 9 bases agree with TRBD1. J gave up 6 bases and V 2 bases, and 8 bases lay outside the gene matches. This CDR3 spans 15 amino acids. Germline V CDR1 and CDR2: MGHDK, SYGVNS. CDR3 sequence reads: CASSETGTGIGEQYF. CDR3 coding DNA: TGTGCCAGCAGTGAAACCGGGACAGGGATAGGCGAGCAGTACTTC.

The chain is built from TRBV5-6 and TRBJ1-4, with 9 bases identical to TRBD1. Germline-derived CDR1 and CDR2 are SGHDT and YYEEEE. V shed 4 bases, J shed 0 bases, and the junction held 4 bases outside the gene matches. This CDR3 has 16 amino acids. The CDR3 loop is CASSRGQGATNEKLFF. DNA of the CDR3: TGTGCCAGCAGCCGGGGACAGGGCGCAACTAATGAAAAACTGTTTTTT.

This chain uses TRBV7-2 with TRBJ1-5; D is perhaps TRBD1 (5 bases). Germline V gene sequence: CDR1 SGHTA, CDR2 FQGNSA. The CDR3 spans 16 residues. V lost 5 bases to trimming and J lost 2 bases, with 16 bases between them. This chain's CDR3 is CASSHNRGGGNQPQHF. CDR3 nucleotides: TGTGCCAGCAGCCACAACCGGGGAGGGGGCAATCAGCCCCAGCATTTT. Full variable domain (remainder filled in from reference TRBV7-2 and TRBJ1-5): GAGVSQSPSNKVTEKGKDVELRCDPISGHTALYWYRQSLGQGLEFLIYFQGNSAPDKSGLPSDRFSAERTGGSVSTLTIQRTQQEDSAVYLCASSHNRGGGNQPQHFGDGTRLSIL.

This rearrangement joins TRBV7-3 to TRBJ2-7; 9 bases agree with TRBD1. V gave up 5 bases and J gave up 6 bases; unmatched junction bases: 11. CDR1 is SGHTA, CDR2 FQGTGA, per germline. The CDR3 is 15 residues long. The CDR3 reads CASSPDGTGKGEQYF. The CDR3, as DNA: TGTGCCAGCAGCCCAGACGGGACAGGGAAGGGCGAGCAGTACTTC.

The chain recombines TRBV3-1 (or the pseudogene TRBV3-2) with TRBJ2-2, with 7 bases that match TRBD1. Germline CDR1 is LGHDT and CDR2 is YNNKEL (reference sequence). The length of the CDR3 is 17 residues. The ends lost 0 bases at V and 5 bases at J; junction bases unmatched: 9. CDR3 bases: TGTGCCAGCAGCCAAGATTCGACCGCAGGGGGAACCGGGGAGCTGTTTTTT. This sequence encodes CASSQDSTAGGTGELFF.

The chain uses TRBV4-3 and TRBJ1-2, with TRBD1 identical over 10 bases. This CDR3 region has 16 residues. The J segment lost 4 bases and the V segment lost 5 bases, leaving 10 bases of the junction unmatched. Per the germline V gene, CDR1 is LGHNA and CDR2 is YSLEER. The CDR3 here is CASSGGRQGAFYGYTF. The CDR3 DNA follows: TGCGCCAGCAGCGGGGGAAGACAGGGGGCTTTCTATGGCTACACCTTC.

The rearrangement links TRBV27 to TRBJ1-5; D is undetermined. The V gene lost 4 bases and the J gene lost 3 bases, with 19 bases spanning the gap. Germline V gene lookup returns CDR1 MNHEY and CDR2 SMNVEV (reference sequence). This CDR3 region has 17 residues. The CDR3 DNA is TGTGCCAGCAGTTCCAAACAGTTTCAGGTACACAATCAGCCCCAGCATTTT. Translation gives CASSSKQFQVHNQPQHF.

The V gene is TRBV5-8, the J gene TRBJ1-5; possible D gene TRBD1, 5 bases. Germline-derived CDR1 and CDR2 are SGHTS and YDEGEE. The CDR3 contains 15 residues. V lost 3 bases, J lost 7 bases, and 17 bases lay in between. The CDR3 region is CASSWGGGVAQPQHF. The CDR3 nucleotides read TGTGCCAGCAGCTGGGGCGGAGGGGTAGCCCAGCCCCAGCATTTT.

V is TRBV10-2 and J is TRBJ1-2, with 9 bases aligning to TRBD1. V dropped 2 bases and J dropped 4; count of bases not matched to a gene: 5. This CDR3 comprises 15 residues. Germline assignment: CDR1 WSHSY and CDR2 SAAADI. The CDR3 DNA reads TGCGCCAGCAGTGAGACAGGGGGCGAATTCTATGGCTACACCTTC. This sequence encodes CASSETGGEFYGYTF.

The chain carries TRBV11-1 and TRBJ1-1, with 8 bases that match TRBD1. V lost 5 bases and J lost 3; bases outside the gene matches: 8. CDR3 length: 15 amino acids. CDR1 is SGHAT and CDR2 is FQDESV in the germline V gene (reference sequence). CDR3 residues: CASSPNRGAHTEAFF. The DNA for the CDR3 is TGTGCCAGCAGCCCTAACAGGGGGGCTCACACTGAAGCTTTCTTT. Based on the CDR3 plus reference TRBV11-1 and TRBJ1-1, the full variable domain is EAEVAQSPRYKITEKSQAVAFWCDPISGHATLYWYRQILGQGPELLVQFQDESVVDDSQLPKDRFSAERLKGVDSTLKIQPAELGDSAMYLCASSPNRGAHTEAFFGQGTRLTVV.

V gene TRBV15 combines with J gene TRBJ2-1; weak D call: TRBD2 (6 bases). The CDR3 loop spans 18 amino acids. The germline V gene encodes CDR1 LNHNV and CDR2 YYDKDF (reference sequence). V lost 1 base, J lost 6 bases, and 22 bases lay in between. The CDR3 here is CATSRGPGVGGFGNEQFF. Written as DNA, the CDR3 is TGTGCCACCAGCAGAGGCCCGGGCGTGGGGGGTTTCGGCAATGAGCAGTTCTTC.

This clone was counted a single time. The chain combines TRBV15 with TRBJ2-7; no clear D. In germline, CDR1 is LNHNV, CDR2 YYDKDF (reference sequence). This CDR3 contains 14 residues. V shed 1 base and J shed 4 bases, with 11 bases lying between them. Here the CDR3 DNA reads TGTGCCACCAGCAGAGCCGGCGGCGTTTACGAGCAGTACTTC. Its translation: CATSRAGGVYEQYF.

The rearrangement joins TRBV28 to TRBJ1-1; no definite D call. This CDR3 comprises 14 residues. The germline CDR1 and CDR2 sequences are MDHEN and SYDVKM. V dropped 6 bases and J dropped 5 bases, with 16 bases sitting between them. The CDR3 here is CASSYSGAGTEAFF. In DNA, the CDR3 is TGTGCCAGCAGCTACTCCGGAGCTGGGACTGAAGCTTTCTTT.